The rows below give T cell receptor beta chains drawn from one sample of a study of ipilimumab plus nivolumab after autologous stem cell transplantation. Sequenced by immunoSEQ multiplex PCR; TCRdb stores in-frame clones only, minus some. Among roughly 10,000 clones listed, around 84% were seen once. The sample was PBMCs, taken in a trial of ipilimumab plus nivolumab as post-transplant consolidation. All receptors derive from a male donor with diffuse large B-cell lymphoma. Both conserved end residues are part of each CDR3. A D gene is named only where the DNA matches it firmly. Expanded clones are given a class, and other clones once, few, many or no size at all.

v_gene	abundance	d_gene	j_gene	CDR3nt	CDR3aa
TRBV7-3	NA	NA	TRBJ2-6	TGTGCCAGCAGCTTGAGAGGCGCGGGCGGGGCCAACGTCCTGACTTTC	CASSLRGAGGANVLTF
TRBV28	NA	TRBD1	TRBJ2-5	TGTGCCAGCAGTCAGACAGGGGGACAAGAGACCCAGTACTTC	CASSQTGGQETQYF
TRBV28	few	NA	TRBJ1-1	TGTGCCAGCCCCACAGTCACTGAAGCTTTCTTT	CASPTVTEAFF
TRBV7-2	NA	NA	TRBJ2-3	TGTGCCACCGCAGGGTGGGGCACAGATACGCAGTATTTT	CATAGWGTDTQYF
TRBV21-1	NA	NA	TRBJ1-2	TGTGCCAGCAGCAAACACGACAGGGCCGTCTATGGCTACACCTTC	CASSKHDRAVYGYTF
TRBV5-6	once	TRBD1	TRBJ2-1	TGTGCCAGCATCCCTAAGGGGGCCACATACAATGAGCAGTTCTTC	CASIPKGATYNEQFF
TRBV28	NA	NA	TRBJ2-5	TGTGCCAGCAGTACCACGGGGGAGACCCAGTACTTC	CASSTTGETQYF
TRBV11-2	NA	NA	TRBJ2-7	TGTGCCAGCAGCCCGAGGCCTGGGACTTTTAGCTCCTACGAGCAGTACTTC	CASSPRPGTFSSYEQYF
TRBV28	NA	TRBD1	TRBJ1-6	TGTGCCAGCCTCGCCCTCGGGACAGGGGTGAATTCACCCCTCCACTTT	CASLALGTGVNSPLHF
TRBV6-4	NA	TRBD1	TRBJ2-1	TGTGCCAGCAGTAGGGGACAGGGGCCCTCCTACAATGAGCAGTTCTTC	CASSRGQGPSYNEQFF
TRBV27	NA	NA	TRBJ1-2	TGTGCCAGCAGCCCCTTACAGGGTCCGTATGGCTACACCTTC	CASSPLQGPYGYTF
TRBV9	NA	TRBD2	TRBJ2-5	TGTGCCAGCAGCGTAGTGGCTAGCGGGGGGGAGACCCAGTACTTC	CASSVVASGGETQYF
TRBV28	NA	NA	TRBJ1-5	TGTGCCAGCAGTTTACGCGGATATAGCAATCAGCCCCAGCATTTT	CASSLRGYSNQPQHF
TRBV18	few	NA	TRBJ2-2	TGTGCCAGCGCGACCTACACCGGGGAGCTGTTTTTT	CASATYTGELFF
TRBV19	NA	NA	TRBJ2-7	TGTGCCAGTAGTATTTCGGACAGCACCTACGAGCAGTACTTC	CASSISDSTYEQYF
TRBV4-1	NA	TRBD2	TRBJ2-7	TGCGCCAGCAGCCCTATGGGCCAGCGGGGGTCCTACGAGCAGTACTTC	CASSPMGQRGSYEQYF
TRBV5-5	NA	NA	TRBJ1-2	TGTGCCAGCAGCCCGGGCCTCTATGGCTACACCTTC	CASSPGLYGYTF
TRBV7-2	NA	NA	TRBJ1-4	TGTGCCAGCAGCCTGGGGGGTCTTAATGAAAAACTGTTTTTT	CASSLGGLNEKLFF
TRBV7-8	NA	TRBD1	TRBJ1-5	TGTGCCAGCAGCTTAGCGCTTTGGACAGGGGGCACTCAGCCCCAGCATTTT	CASSLALWTGGTQPQHF
TRBV5-6	few	NA	TRBJ2-1	TGTGCCAGCAGCCCCGAGGGGATCTCCTACAATGAGCAGTTCTTC	CASSPEGISYNEQFF
TRBV2	NA	NA	TRBJ2-5	TGTGCCAGCATAAGACCCGGGGCCAGGGCTGGTTCGGTGGAGACCCAGTACTTC	CASIRPGARAGSVETQYF
TRBV7-8	few	NA	TRBJ1-5	TGTGCCAGCAGCCCATACTCCAGGGCGCCTAATCAGCCCCAGCATTTT	CASSPYSRAPNQPQHF
TRBV7-8	NA	NA	TRBJ1-2	TGTGCCAGCAGCTTATTAGACACACTCTATGGCTACACCTTC	CASSLLDTLYGYTF
TRBV28	NA	TRBD2	TRBJ2-2	TGTGCCAGCGTAACTAGCGGGGACACCGGGGAGCTGTTTTTT	CASVTSGDTGELFF
TRBV7-3	NA	NA	TRBJ1-1	TGTGCCAGCAGCCTAACACCAACAGGGCGGAACACTGAAGCTTTCTTT	CASSLTPTGRNTEAFF
TRBV19	NA	NA	TRBJ2-7	TGTGCCAGTAGTATTTACGGCGGGGCCGCCTACGAGCAGTACTTC	CASSIYGGAAYEQYF
TRBV4-1	NA	NA	TRBJ2-7	TGCGCCAGCAGCCGAAAGCGAGGAGAGCAGTACTTC	CASSRKRGEQYF
TRBV7-9	NA	NA	TRBJ2-7	TGTGCCAGCAGCCCAGGGGTGCACGAGCAGTACTTC	CASSPGVHEQYF
TRBV5-6	NA	TRBD1	TRBJ2-1	TGTGCCAGCAGCAAGGACCGACAGGGCATCGATTACAATGAGCAGTTCTTC	CASSKDRQGIDYNEQFF
TRBV6-5	NA	NA	TRBJ1-1	TGTGCCAGCACTCACGGGGCGGCTTCTGAAGCTTTCTTT	CASTHGAASEAFF
TRBV7-9	NA	TRBD1	TRBJ2-7	TGTGCCAGCGCACCCCCCGGGACAGGCTTACGGCAGTACTTC	CASAPPGTGLRQYF
TRBV21-1	few	NA	TRBJ2-1	TGTGCCAGCAGCAAAGCTAGCAGCTCCTACAATGAGCAGTTCTTC	CASSKASSSYNEQFF
TRBV5-1	NA	NA	TRBJ1-1	TGCGCCAGCAGCTTAGGGGTCTCCAACCTGGACACTGAAGCTTTCTTT	CASSLGVSNLDTEAFF
TRBV5-6	NA	NA	TRBJ1-1	TGTGCCAGCAGCTCCCCAGGGTTTTGGGGGAACACTGAAGCTTTCTTT	CASSSPGFWGNTEAFF
TRBV4-1	NA	NA	TRBJ2-5	TGCGCCAGCAGCCAAGATCGGTGGGAGACCCAGTACTTC	CASSQDRWETQYF
TRBV5-8	NA	NA	TRBJ2-2	TGTGCCAGCAGCTTGACAGGAGGACCGACCGGGGAGCTGTTTTTT	CASSLTGGPTGELFF
TRBV6-1	NA	NA	TRBJ2-7	TGTGCCAGCAGTGAATACGGTAGGGACCTAAACTACGAGCAGTACTTC	CASSEYGRDLNYEQYF